Each of the 14 T cell receptor beta chains below was sequenced from the same sample in a study of T cell responses to AZD1222 COVID-19 vaccine. Sequencing used immunoSEQ multiplex PCR; TCRdb keeps in-frame clones, though not all of them. The data show fewer than 120,000 clones, about four fifths seen once. This sample comprised peripheral blood, obtained on day 0 of AZD1222 vaccination. These TCRs come from an adult in good health.

This chain joins TRBV11-2 and TRBJ1-1; no clear D. Trimming cost V 0 bases and J 5 bases, with 7 bases left between them. Germline V gene lookup returns CDR1 SGHAT and CDR2 FQNNGV. CDR3 length: 13 residues. The CDR3 coding sequence is TGTGCCAGCAGCTTAGATTATCGGACTGAAGCTTTCTTT. Translation: CASSLDYRTEAFF.

CDR3 bases: TGTGCCAGCAGCGAAAGCGTACAGGGTGGTAGGCGGGGAGATGGCTACACCTTC. Translating it yields CASSESVQGGRRGDGYTF. This sequence joins TRBV5-5 and TRBJ1-2; weak D call: TRBD1 (6 bases). This CDR3 spans 18 amino acids. V was clipped by 4 bases and J by 6 bases, with 28 bases between them. The germline CDR1 and CDR2 sequences are SGHKS and YYEKEE (reference sequence).

The chain is built from TRBV14 and TRBJ1-1, with 7 bases matching TRBD1. Trimming at V came to 1 base and at J to 3 bases, leaving 8 bases not matched to a gene. CDR1 SGHDN and CDR2 FVKESK come from the germline V gene. The CDR3 extends over 16 amino acids. DNA of the CDR3: TGTGCCAGCAGCCAAGCCTGGACAGGAACCCACACTGAAGCTTTCTTT. It specifies CASSQAWTGTHTEAFF. Looking up the rest from reference TRBV14 and TRBJ1-1 gives the full variable domain: EAGVTQFPSHSVIEKGQTVTLRCDPISGHDNLYWYRRVMGKEIKFLLHFVKESKQDESGMPNNRFLAERTGGTYSTLKVQPAELEDSGVYFCASSQAWTGTHTEAFFGQGTRLTVV.

V usage is TRBV28 and J usage is TRBJ2-1; TRBD2 aligns across 13 bases. Germline CDR1 is MDHEN and CDR2 is SYDVKM. The CDR3 is 19 residues long. V lost 7 bases, J lost 0 bases, and 12 bases stayed unmatched. The CDR3 bases are TGTGCCAGCATCCCTTCGACTAGCGGGAGGTCCGGCTCCTACAATGAGCAGTTCTTC. Amino acid sequence: CASIPSTSGRSGSYNEQFF.

This clone was seen a few times. The chain links TRBV4-1 to TRBJ1-1; weak D call: TRBD1 (5 bases). This CDR3 is built from 15 residues. Germline values: CDR1 MGHRA, CDR2 YSYEKL. V dropped 1 base and J dropped 0 bases, with 9 bases sitting between them. The CDR3 nucleotides are TGCGCCAGCAGCCAAGGAGGGGCGCTGAACACTGAAGCTTTCTTT. Amino acids: CASSQGGALNTEAFF.

The V gene is TRBV6-2 or TRBV6-3, the J gene TRBJ1-5, with TRBD1 as a possible D gene (5 bases). Trimming left V 2 bases short and J 0 bases short, with 8 bases between. The CDR3 has 15 residues. Germline V lookup: CDR1 MNHEY, CDR2 SVGEGT. The CDR3 sequence is CASSYRGVSNQPQHF. CDR3 DNA: TGTGCCAGCAGTTACAGGGGTGTTAGCAATCAGCCCCAGCATTTT.

The chain employs TRBV2 and TRBJ1-6; D gene ambiguous. Germline V gene data show CDR1 as SNHLY and CDR2 as FYNNEI. The V and J ends lost 2 bases and 7 bases respectively, with 18 bases between them. This CDR3 is built from 17 residues. This CDR3 is CASSEQLSRFGNSPLHF. The CDR3 DNA is TGTGCCAGCAGTGAACAGCTATCCCGGTTTGGAAATTCACCCCTCCACTTT.

The CDR3 spells CSVTRRENTEAFF. CDR3 nucleotides: TGCAGCGTTACCCGCCGGGAGAACACTGAAGCTTTCTTT. The V call is TRBV29-1, the J call TRBJ1-1; D remains unclear. CDR1 and CDR2 from the germline V gene are SQVTM and ANQGSEA. V was pared by 5 bases and J by 1 base, with 11 bases between. The CDR3 runs 13 residues.

This chain's CDR3 is CASSLYSGYSNQPQHF. The CDR3 nucleotides read TGTGCCAGCAGCTTGTACTCAGGGTATAGCAATCAGCCCCAGCATTTT. The chain employs TRBV7-9 and TRBJ1-5; tentatively, D is TRBD1 (5 bases). The CDR3 has 16 amino acids. Deletions cut 3 bases from V and 0 bases from J, with 12 bases between. Germline V gives CDR1 SEHNR, CDR2 FQNEAQ (reference sequence).

This clone was detected a few times. The chain combines TRBV10-3 with TRBJ1-1; 9 bases are shared with TRBD1. Trimming took 6 bases from V and 7 from J; bases not matched to a gene: 0. CDR1 and CDR2 (germline): ENHRY, SYGVKD. The CDR3 is 11 residues long. The CDR3 nucleotides read TGTGCCATCAGGGACAGGGGTGAAGCTTTCTTT. Encoded protein: CAIRDRGEAFF.

The sample holds a few counts of this clone. The chain combines TRBV14 with TRBJ2-7; no clear D gene. The CDR3 has 11 amino acids. Trimming left V 4 bases short and J 0 bases short, with 1 base between. Germline V gene sequence: CDR1 SGHDN, CDR2 FVKESK. The CDR3 is CASSRSYEQYF. CDR3 nucleotide sequence: TGTGCCAGCAGCCGCTCCTACGAGCAGTACTTC.

The chain has TRBV9 and TRBJ2-7; 13 bases are shared with TRBD2. The CDR3 runs 16 residues. The trim removed 0 bases at V and 5 bases at J, leaving 5 bases unmatched. Per the germline V gene, CDR1 is SGDLS and CDR2 is YYNGEE. CDR3 in DNA: TGTGCCAGCAGCGTAGGGGGGACTAGCGGGAACCACGAGCAGTACTTC. It codes for CASSVGGTSGNHEQYF.

This clone showed up just a few times. V and J are TRBV2 and TRBJ1-6, with D maybe TRBD1 (5 bases). The germline CDR1 and CDR2 sequences are SNHLY and FYNNEI. V lost 6 bases and J 8 bases, leaving 14 bases between the germline ends. This CDR3 comprises 14 residues. The CDR3: CASRSWGVDSPLHF. CDR3 bases: TGTGCCAGCAGGAGCTGGGGGGTGGATTCACCCCTCCACTTT. The variable domain in full, with the rest retrieved from reference TRBV2 and TRBJ1-6, is EPEVTQTPSHQVTQMGQEVILRCVPISNHLYFYWYRQILGQKVEFLVSFYNNEISEKSEIFDDQFSVERPDGSNFTLKIRSTKLEDSAMYFCASRSWGVDSPLHFGNGTRLTVT.

This chain links TRBV7-9 with TRBJ2-3; no firm D call. The CDR3 extends over 16 amino acids. V was shortened by 1 base and J by 1 base, with 12 bases between the two germline ends. Germline CDR1 reads SEHNR; CDR2 reads FQNEAQ (reference sequence). CDR3 sequence (DNA): TGTGCCAGCAGCTTAGAAAGGTGGCAGGGCACAGATACGCAGTATTTT. Its translation is CASSLERWQGTDTQYF.